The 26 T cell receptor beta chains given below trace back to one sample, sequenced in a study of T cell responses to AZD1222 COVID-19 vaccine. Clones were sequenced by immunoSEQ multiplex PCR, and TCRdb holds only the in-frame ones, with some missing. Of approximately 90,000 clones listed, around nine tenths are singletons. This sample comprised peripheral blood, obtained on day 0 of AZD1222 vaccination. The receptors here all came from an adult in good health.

CDR3 nucleotides: TGTGCCAGCAGCCCAGAAGCCCTCCTCTTAGGGGAGCTGTTTTTT. Translating it yields CASSPEALLLGELFF. The gene calls are TRBV27 and TRBJ2-2; D is unclear. Trimming removed 6 bases at V and 8 bases at J, with 19 bases between. The germline V gene has CDR1 MNHEY and CDR2 SMNVEV (reference sequence). This CDR3 comprises 15 residues.

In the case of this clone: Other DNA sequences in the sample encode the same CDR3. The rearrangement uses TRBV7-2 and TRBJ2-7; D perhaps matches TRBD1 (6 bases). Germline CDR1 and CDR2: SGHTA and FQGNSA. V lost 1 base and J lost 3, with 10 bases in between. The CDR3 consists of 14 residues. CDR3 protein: CASSLGQGFYEQYF. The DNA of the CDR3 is TGTGCCAGCAGCTTAGGGCAGGGGTTCTACGAGCAGTACTTC. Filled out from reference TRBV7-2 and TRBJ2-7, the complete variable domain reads GAGVSQSPSNKVTEKGKDVELRCDPISGHTALYWYRQSLGQGLEFLIYFQGNSAPDKSGLPSDRFSAERTGGSVSTLTIQRTQQEDSAVYLCASSLGQGFYEQYFGPGTRLTVT.

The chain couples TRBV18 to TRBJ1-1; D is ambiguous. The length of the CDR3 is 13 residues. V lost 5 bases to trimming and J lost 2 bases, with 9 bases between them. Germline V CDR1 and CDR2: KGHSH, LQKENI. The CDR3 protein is CASSSGRNTEAFF. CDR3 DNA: TGTGCCAGCTCATCCGGGAGAAACACTGAAGCTTTCTTT.

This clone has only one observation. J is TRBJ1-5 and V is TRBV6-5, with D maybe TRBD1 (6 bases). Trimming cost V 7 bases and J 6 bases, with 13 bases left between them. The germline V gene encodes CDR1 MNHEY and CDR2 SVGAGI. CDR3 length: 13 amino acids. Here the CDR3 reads CASKGQGSQPQHF. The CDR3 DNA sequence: TGTGCCAGCAAGGGACAAGGAAGTCAGCCCCAGCATTTT.

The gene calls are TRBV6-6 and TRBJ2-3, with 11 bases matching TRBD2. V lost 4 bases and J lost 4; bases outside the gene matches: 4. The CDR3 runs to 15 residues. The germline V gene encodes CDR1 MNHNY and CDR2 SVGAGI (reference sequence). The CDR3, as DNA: TGTGCCAGCAGTTCCCGGGGACTAGCGGCAGATACGCAGTATTTT. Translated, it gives CASSSRGLAADTQYF.

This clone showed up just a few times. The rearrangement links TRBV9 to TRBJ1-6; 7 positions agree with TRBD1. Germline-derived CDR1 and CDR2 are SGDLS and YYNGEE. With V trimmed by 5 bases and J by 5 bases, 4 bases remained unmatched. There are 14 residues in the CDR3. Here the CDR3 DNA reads TGTGCCAGCAGTCTTACAGGGGATAATTCACCCCTCCACTTT. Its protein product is CASSLTGDNSPLHF.

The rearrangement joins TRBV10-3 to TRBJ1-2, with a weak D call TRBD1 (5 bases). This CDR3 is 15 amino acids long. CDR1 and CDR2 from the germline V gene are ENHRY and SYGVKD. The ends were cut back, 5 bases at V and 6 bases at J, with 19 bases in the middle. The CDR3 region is CAISNLDRSPNGYTF. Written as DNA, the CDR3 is TGTGCCATCAGTAACCTCGACAGATCTCCAAATGGCTACACCTTC.

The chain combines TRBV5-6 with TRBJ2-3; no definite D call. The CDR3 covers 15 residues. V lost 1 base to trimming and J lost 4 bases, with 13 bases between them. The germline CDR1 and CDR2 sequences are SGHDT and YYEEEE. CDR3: CASSLFSLGSDTQYF. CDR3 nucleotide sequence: TGTGCCAGCAGCTTGTTTAGTTTGGGTTCAGATACGCAGTATTTT.

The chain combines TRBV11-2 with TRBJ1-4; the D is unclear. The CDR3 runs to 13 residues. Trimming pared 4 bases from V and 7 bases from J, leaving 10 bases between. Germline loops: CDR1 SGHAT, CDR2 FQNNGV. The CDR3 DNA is TGTGCCAGCAGCTCACAATGGGGTGAAAAACTGTTTTTT. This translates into CASSSQWGEKLFF.

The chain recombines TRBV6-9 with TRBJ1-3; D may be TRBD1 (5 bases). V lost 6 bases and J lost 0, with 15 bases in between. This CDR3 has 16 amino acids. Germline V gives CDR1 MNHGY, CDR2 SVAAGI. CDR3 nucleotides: TGTGCCAGCAGCGCTCCGGGACGGCACTCTGGAAACACCATATATTTT. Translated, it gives CASSAPGRHSGNTIYF.

The CDR3 is CASRWGSGRAYTGELFF. The DNA for the CDR3 is TGTGCCAGCAGATGGGGGAGCGGGAGGGCCTATACCGGGGAGCTGTTTTTT. The chain joins TRBV27 to TRBJ2-2; TRBD2 aligns across 10 bases. V gave up 6 bases and J gave up 5 bases; unmatched junction bases: 12. Germline V gene data show CDR1 as MNHEY and CDR2 as SMNVEV (reference sequence). The CDR3 has 17 residues.

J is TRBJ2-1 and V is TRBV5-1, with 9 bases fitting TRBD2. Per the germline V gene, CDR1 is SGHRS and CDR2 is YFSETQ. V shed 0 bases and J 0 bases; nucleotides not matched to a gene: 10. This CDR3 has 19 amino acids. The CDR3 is CASSLESSGMSSSYNEQFF. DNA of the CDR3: TGCGCCAGCAGCTTGGAATCTAGCGGGATGTCGAGCTCCTACAATGAGCAGTTCTTC.

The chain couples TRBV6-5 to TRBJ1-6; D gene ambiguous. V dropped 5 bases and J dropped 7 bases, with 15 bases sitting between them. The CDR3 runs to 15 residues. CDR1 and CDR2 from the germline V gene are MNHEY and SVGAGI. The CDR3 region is CASSPRPLQNSPLHF. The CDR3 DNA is TGTGCCAGCAGTCCACGACCGCTACAGAATTCACCCCTCCACTTT.

CDR3 loop: CASSLAPGTGGYEQYF. DNA of the CDR3: TGTGCCAGCAGCTTAGCGCCTGGGACGGGAGGCTACGAGCAGTACTTC. The chain joins TRBV7-9 to TRBJ2-7; 7 bases are a match to TRBD2. CDR3 length equals 16 residues. Losses at the gene ends were 0 bases for V and 3 bases for J; bases not matched to a gene: 8. Per germline, CDR1 SEHNR and CDR2 FQNEAQ (reference sequence).

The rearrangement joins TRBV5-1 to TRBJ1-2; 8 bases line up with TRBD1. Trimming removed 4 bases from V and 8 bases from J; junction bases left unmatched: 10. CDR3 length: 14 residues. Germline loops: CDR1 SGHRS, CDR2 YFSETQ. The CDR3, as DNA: TGCGCCAGCAGCCTCGACAGGGGAATTTACGGCTACACCTTC. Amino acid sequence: CASSLDRGIYGYTF.

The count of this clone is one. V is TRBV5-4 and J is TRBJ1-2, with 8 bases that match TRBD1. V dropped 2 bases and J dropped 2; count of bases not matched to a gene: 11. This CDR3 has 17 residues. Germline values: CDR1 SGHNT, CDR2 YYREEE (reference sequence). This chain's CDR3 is CASSFLAGGFSNYGYTF. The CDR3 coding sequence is TGTGCCAGCAGCTTTTTAGCAGGGGGCTTTTCAAACTATGGCTACACCTTC.

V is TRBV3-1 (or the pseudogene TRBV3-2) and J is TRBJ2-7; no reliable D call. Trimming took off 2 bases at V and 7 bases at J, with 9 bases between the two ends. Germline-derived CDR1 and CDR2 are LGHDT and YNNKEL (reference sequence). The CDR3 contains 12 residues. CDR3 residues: CASSQYGREQYF. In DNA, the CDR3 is TGTGCCAGCAGCCAATACGGACGAGAGCAGTACTTC.

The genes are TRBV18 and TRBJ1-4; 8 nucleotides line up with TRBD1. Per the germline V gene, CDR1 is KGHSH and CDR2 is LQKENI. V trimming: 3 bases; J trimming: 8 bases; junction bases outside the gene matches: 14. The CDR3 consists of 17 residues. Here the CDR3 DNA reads TGTGCCAGCTCACCCACCCCTATCCAGGACAGGGTAGAAAAACTGTTTTTT. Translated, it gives CASSPTPIQDRVEKLFF.

The CDR3 nucleotides read TGTGCCAGCAGCCACGAGGGGGCTTATGGCTACACCTTC. It is translated as CASSHEGAYGYTF. V usage is TRBV5-4 and J usage is TRBJ1-2; 7 bases map to TRBD1. The germline gives CDR1 SGHNT, CDR2 YYREEE (reference sequence). The V gene end was trimmed by 4 bases and the J gene end by 5 bases; junction bases not matched to a gene: 5. This CDR3 is 13 amino acids long. The full variable domain, with the rest looked up from reference TRBV5-4 and TRBJ1-2, is ETGVTQSPTHLIKTRGQQVTLRCSSQSGHNTVSWYQQALGQGPQFIFQYYREEENGRGNFPPRFSGLQFPNYSSELNVNALELDDSALYLCASSHEGAYGYTFGSGTRLTVV.

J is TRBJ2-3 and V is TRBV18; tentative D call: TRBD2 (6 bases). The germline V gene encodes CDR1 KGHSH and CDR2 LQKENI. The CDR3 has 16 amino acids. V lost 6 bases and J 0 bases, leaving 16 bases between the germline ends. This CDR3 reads CASSHPGETSTDTQYF. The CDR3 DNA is TGTGCCAGCTCCCACCCGGGAGAGACCAGCACAGATACGCAGTATTTT.

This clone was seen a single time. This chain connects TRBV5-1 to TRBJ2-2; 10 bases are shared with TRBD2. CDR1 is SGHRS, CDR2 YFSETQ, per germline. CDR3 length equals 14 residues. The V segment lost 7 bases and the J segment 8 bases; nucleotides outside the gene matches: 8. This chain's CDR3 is CASWSGRAEGELFF. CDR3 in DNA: TGCGCCAGCTGGAGCGGGAGGGCCGAAGGGGAGCTGTTTTTT.

CDR3: CATGQGIRNQPQHF. CDR3 DNA: TGTGCCACCGGACAGGGAATCCGCAATCAGCCCCAGCATTTT. This chain connects TRBV28 to TRBJ1-5, with 8 bases that match TRBD1. The CDR3 is made up of 14 amino acids. The trim removed 10 bases at V and 2 bases at J, leaving 7 bases unmatched. In germline, CDR1 is MDHEN, CDR2 SYDVKM.

The CDR3 DNA follows: TGTGCCAGTAGTACGGACAGGGTGGCTTCACCCCTCCACTTT. This gives the protein CASSTDRVASPLHF. The V gene is TRBV19, the J gene TRBJ1-6; 8 bases fit TRBD1. V was pared by 4 bases and J by 9 bases, with 5 bases of the junction left unmatched. This CDR3 is built from 14 residues. Germline loops: CDR1 LNHDA, CDR2 SQIVND (reference sequence).

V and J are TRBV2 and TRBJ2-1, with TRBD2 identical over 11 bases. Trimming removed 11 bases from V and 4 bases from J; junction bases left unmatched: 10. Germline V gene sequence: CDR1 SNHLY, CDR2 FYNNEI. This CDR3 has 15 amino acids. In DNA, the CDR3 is TGTGCCGCCGACCTCGGGACTAGCGGTTACAATGAGCAGTTCTTC. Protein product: CAADLGTSGYNEQFF.

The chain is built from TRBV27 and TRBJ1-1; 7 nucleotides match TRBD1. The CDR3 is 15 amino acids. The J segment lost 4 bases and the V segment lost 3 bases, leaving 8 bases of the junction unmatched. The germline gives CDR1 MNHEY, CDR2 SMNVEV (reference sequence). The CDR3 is CASSLLRGRITEAFF. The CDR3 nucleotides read TGTGCCAGCAGTTTGTTAAGGGGGCGGATCACTGAAGCTTTCTTT.

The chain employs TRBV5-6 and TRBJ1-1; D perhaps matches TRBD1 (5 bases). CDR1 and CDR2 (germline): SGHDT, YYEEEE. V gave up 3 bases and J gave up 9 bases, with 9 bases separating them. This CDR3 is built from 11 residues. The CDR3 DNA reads TGTGCCAGCAGCTCGACAGTTCAAGCTTTCTTT. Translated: CASSSTVQAFF.